This entry is about one TCR beta chain. As yet, its antigen is unknown. Via MiXCR, TCRdb re-called the RACE reads, giving one row per CDR3 protein. In the table there are about 82,000 distinct CDR3 sequences, approximately 11% of which are singletons. The length of the CDR3 is 15 residues. Germline values: CDR1 KGHSH, CDR2 LQKENI. Germline trimming cut 2 bases from V and 4 bases from J; bases unmatched to any gene: 4. The data originate from a study of human T cells and chemical hapten exposure. Study-level points and caveats: The study found expanded TCRs formed significantly more large CDR3 similarity clusters than controls.

The time point here: patch test 3, about 24 weeks after DPC sensitization. Treatment in this sample: therapeutic diphenylcyclopropenone sensitization with weekly scalp DPC. The receptor was isolated from a woman between 50 and 59 years old with alopecia areata. Some clones in this sample may be carry-over from other donors' samples. This material consisted of whole blood, taken in connection with sensitization to the hapten diphenylcyclopropenone (DPC). The chain employs TRBV18 and TRBJ2-1, with 8 positions matching TRBD2. The CDR3 nucleotides are TGTGCCAGCTCACCAACTAGCGGAGATTACAATGAGCAGTTCTTC. This codes for CASSPTSGDYNEQFF.